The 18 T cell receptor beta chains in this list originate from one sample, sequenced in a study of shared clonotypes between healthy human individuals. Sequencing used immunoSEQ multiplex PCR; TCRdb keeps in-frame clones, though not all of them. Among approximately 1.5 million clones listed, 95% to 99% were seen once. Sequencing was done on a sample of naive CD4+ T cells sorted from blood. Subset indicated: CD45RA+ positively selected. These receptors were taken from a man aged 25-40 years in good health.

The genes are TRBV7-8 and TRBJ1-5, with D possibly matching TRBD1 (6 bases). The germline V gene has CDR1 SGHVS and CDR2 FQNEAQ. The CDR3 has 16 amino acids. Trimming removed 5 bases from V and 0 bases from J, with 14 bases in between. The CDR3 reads CASSPTRGGSNQPQHF. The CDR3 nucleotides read TGTGCCAGCAGCCCCACCAGGGGCGGTAGCAATCAGCCCCAGCATTTT.

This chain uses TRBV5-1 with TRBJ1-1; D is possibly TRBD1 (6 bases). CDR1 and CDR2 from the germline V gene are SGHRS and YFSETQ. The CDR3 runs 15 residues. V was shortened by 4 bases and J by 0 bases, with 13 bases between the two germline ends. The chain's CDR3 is CASSGGTLMNTEAFF. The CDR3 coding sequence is TGCGCCAGCAGCGGGGGGACATTAATGAACACTGAAGCTTTCTTT.

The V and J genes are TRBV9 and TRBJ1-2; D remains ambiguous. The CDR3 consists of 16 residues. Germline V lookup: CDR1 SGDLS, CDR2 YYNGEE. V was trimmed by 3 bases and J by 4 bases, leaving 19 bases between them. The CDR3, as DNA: TGTGCCAGCAGCGAGACCCCGGACGGGAGTACCTATGGCTACACCTTC. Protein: CASSETPDGSTYGYTF. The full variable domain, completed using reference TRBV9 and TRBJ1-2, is DSGVTQTPKHLITATGQRVTLRCSPRSGDLSVYWYQQSLDQGLQFLIQYYNGEERAKGNILERFSAQQFPDLHSELNLSSLELGDSALYFCASSETPDGSTYGYTFGSGTRLTVV.

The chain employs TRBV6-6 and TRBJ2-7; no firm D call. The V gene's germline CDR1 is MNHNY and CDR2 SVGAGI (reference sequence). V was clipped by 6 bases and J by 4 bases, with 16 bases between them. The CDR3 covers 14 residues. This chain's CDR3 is CASSIQKGKYEQYF. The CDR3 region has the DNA TGTGCCAGCAGCATACAAAAGGGCAAATACGAGCAGTACTTC.

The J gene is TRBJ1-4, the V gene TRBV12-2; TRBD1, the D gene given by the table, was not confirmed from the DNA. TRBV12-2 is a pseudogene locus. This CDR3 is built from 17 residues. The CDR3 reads CASRLGILGAIHEKLFF. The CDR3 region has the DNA TGTGCAAGTCGCTTAGGAATCTTGGGGGCGATTCATGAAAAACTGTTTTTT.

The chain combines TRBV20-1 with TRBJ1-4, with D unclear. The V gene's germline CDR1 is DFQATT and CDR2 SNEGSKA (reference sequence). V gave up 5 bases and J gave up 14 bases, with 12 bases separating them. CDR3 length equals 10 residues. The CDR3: CSAVGSALFF. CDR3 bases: TGCAGTGCTGTTGGATCGGCCCTGTTTTTT.

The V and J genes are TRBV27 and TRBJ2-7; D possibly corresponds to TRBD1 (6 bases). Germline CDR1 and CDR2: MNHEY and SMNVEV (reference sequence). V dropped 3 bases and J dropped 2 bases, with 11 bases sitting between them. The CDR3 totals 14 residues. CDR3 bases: TGTGCCAGCAGTTTTGAGGACAGCCCCTACGAGCAGTACTTC. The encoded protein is CASSFEDSPYEQYF.

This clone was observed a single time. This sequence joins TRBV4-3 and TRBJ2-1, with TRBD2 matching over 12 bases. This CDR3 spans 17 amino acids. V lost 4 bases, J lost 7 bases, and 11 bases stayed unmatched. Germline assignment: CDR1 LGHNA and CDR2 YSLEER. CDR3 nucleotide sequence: TGCGCCAGCAGCCGCCTACCGGAGGGGACTAGCGGGAATGAGCAGTTCTTC. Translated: CASSRLPEGTSGNEQFF.

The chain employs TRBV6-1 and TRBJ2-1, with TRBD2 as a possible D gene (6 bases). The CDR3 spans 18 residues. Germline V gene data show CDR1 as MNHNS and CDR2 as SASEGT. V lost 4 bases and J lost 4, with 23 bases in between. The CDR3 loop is CASSAQTRIGAYYNEQFF. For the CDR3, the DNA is TGTGCCAGCAGTGCCCAGACTAGAATTGGCGCCTATTACAATGAGCAGTTCTTC.

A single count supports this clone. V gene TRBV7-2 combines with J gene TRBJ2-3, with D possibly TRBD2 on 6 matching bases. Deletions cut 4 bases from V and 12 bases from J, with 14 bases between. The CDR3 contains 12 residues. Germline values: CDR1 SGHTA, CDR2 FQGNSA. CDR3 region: CASSSYRGSQYF. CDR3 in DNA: TGTGCCAGCAGCTCCTACCGGGGGAGTCAGTATTTT.

The CDR3 is CASKITGPWGYTF. CDR3 DNA sequence: TGTGCCAGCAAAATTACAGGGCCTTGGGGCTACACCTTC. This chain uses TRBV7-8 with TRBJ1-2; D may be TRBD1 (6 bases). The germline V gene has CDR1 SGHVS and CDR2 FQNEAQ. V was pared by 7 bases and J by 8 bases, with 17 bases between. This CDR3 comprises 13 residues.

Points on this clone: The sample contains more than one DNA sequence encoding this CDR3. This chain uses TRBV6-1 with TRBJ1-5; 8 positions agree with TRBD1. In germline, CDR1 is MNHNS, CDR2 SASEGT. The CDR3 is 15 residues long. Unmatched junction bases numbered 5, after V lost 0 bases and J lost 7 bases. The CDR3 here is CASSEAGQGRQPQHF. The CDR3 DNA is TGTGCCAGCAGTGAAGCCGGACAGGGCAGACAGCCCCAGCATTTT.

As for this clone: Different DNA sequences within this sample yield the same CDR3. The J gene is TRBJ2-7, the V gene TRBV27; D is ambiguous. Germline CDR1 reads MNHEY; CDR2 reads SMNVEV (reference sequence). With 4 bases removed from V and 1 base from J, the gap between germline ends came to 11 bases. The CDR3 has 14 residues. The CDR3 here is CASSSLGSSYEQYF. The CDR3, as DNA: TGTGCCAGCAGTTCCCTCGGATCATCCTACGAGCAGTACTTC.

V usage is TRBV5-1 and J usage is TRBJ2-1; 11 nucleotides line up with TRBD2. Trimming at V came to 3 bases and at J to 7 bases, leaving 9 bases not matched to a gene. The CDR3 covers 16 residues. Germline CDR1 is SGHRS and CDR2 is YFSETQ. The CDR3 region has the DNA TGCGCCAGCAGCTCTTCTAGCGGGAGGTCTAAGAATGAGCAGTTCTTC. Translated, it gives CASSSSSGRSKNEQFF.

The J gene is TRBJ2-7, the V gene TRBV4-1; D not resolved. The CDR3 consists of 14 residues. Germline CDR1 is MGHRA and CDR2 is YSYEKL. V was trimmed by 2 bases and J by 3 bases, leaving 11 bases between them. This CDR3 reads CASSQRNRDYEQYF. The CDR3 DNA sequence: TGCGCCAGCAGCCAAAGAAATAGAGACTACGAGCAGTACTTC.

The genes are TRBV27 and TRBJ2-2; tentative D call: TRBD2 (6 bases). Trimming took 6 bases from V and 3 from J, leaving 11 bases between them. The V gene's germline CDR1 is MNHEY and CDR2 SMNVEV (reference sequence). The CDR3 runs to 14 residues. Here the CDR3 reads CASSGGRDTGELFF. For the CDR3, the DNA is TGTGCCAGCAGCGGGGGACGGGACACCGGGGAGCTGTTTTTT.

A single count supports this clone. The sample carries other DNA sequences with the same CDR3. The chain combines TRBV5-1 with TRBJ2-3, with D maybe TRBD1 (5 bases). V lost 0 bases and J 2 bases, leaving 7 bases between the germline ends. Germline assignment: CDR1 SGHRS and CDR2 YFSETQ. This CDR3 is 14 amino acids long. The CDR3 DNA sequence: TGCGCCAGCAGCTTGGGGACATTCACAGATACGCAGTATTTT. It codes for CASSLGTFTDTQYF.

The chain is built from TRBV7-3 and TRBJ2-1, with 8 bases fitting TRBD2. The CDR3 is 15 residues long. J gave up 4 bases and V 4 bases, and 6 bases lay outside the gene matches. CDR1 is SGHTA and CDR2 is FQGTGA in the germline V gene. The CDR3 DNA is TGTGCCAGCAGCTCGAGACTAGCGAGGTACAATGAGCAGTTCTTC. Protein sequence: CASSSRLARYNEQFF.